What follows is one T cell receptor (beta chain) and its context. The data belong to a study of blood T cell repertoires in COVID-19. This CDR3 comprises 13 residues. V lost 1 base and J lost 2, with 4 bases in between. Germline CDR1 KGHDR, CDR2 SFDVKD. Sequencing was performed with immunoSEQ multiplex PCR; in TCRdb, only in-frame clones are kept and a portion is missing. The sample yields 400,000 to 450,000 clones, 90% seen once. V is TRBV24-1 and J is TRBJ2-5; D unclear. The clonotype originates from a man aged 18 to 30 who had recovered from COVID-19. Sequencing used PBMCs or T cells enriched from blood (not recorded which). CDR3 region: CATSDFAQETQYF. The DNA for the CDR3 is TGTGCCACCAGTGATTTTGCGCAAGAGACCCAGTACTTC.